This T cell receptor (beta chain) originates from a study of neoadjuvant anti-PD-1 for oral cavity cancer (dated by TCRdb to the early 2020s). With respect to the entire study: Patients mostly received three to four biweekly doses of nivolumab at 3 mg/kg before curative-intent surgical resection. A 33% response rate was observed in the parent correlative cohort, in which around 13 patients were included. For patients who did not progress, a fourth nivolumab dose was given around day 43, followed by definitive surgical resection on days 50-56. Responders were defined as patients with complete response, partial response or stable disease by RECIST 1.1; non-responders were defined as patients with progression. Broader findings and caveats from the paper: Greater tumor shrinkage was correlated with larger post-treatment sizes of preexisting intratumoral clones, suggesting that expansion of preexisting clones contributed to response. Higher pretreatment blood TCRbeta clonality and lower post-treatment tumor TCRbeta clonality were correlated with higher pretreatment blood Treg/Th17 ratios. Only a few patients per response group were included in the TCR analyses, and the authors called for validation in larger cohorts.

Regarding this clone: The antigen this receptor binds is unknown. No much larger clone is present one base from it, and per-base qualities are unavailable.

According to the study, the label for this sample's time point signals: after neoadjuvant nivolumab, at surgical resection. Patients had been newly diagnosed with stage II-IVA oral cavity squamous cell carcinoma, and no prior systemic or radiation treatment had been given to the patients. The cohort was composed of patients with HPV-negative, locally advanced oral cavity squamous cell carcinoma. Samples came from a longitudinal correlative study of a single-arm phase II trial of neoadjuvant nivolumab in oral cavity squamous cell carcinoma. Genomic DNA-based TCRbeta sequencing was performed on subject-matched pre- and post-treatment PBMCs and tumors from three responders and three non-responders. The Maxwell RSC DNA from Tissue kit was used to isolate genomic DNA from tumor tissue. Tumor libraries used mostly 4.5 to 6 ug of input genomic DNA for survey sequencing, with two replicates per sample. TCRbeta libraries were prepared with the immunoSEQ hsTCRbeta kit according to the manufacturer's instructions. Sequencing of the completed libraries took place using an Illumina NovaSeq 6000 S4 flow cell after they had been pooled to about 3 nM. Concerning the study's data processing: The immunoSEQ Analyzer was used for raw data preprocessing and quality control. The analysis was restricted to productive rearrangements, with each unique CDR3 amino acid sequence defining a clonotype. Using the R package tcR, the researchers computed the Gini-Simpson index as their estimate of repertoire clonality. Gini indices were compared with Student's t test, and associations with tumor size change were assessed by Pearson correlation. TCRdb retrieved this table from immuneACCESS and kept in-frame rearrangements only. Not all clones are present; in checked studies, unresolved V genes account for under half, and no reason is known for the remainder. Clone size and V and J calls were adopted from that table, with D and trimming inferred from the DNA. Present in this sample are more than 9,000 clones, 55% to 65% of which were seen just once. Jointly, the top ten make up around 7.8% of the sample.

Counted from cysteine to phenylalanine, this CDR3 has 15 amino acids. Kept here is only the CDR3 DNA, which spans 45 bases and is read in frame from base 1. V is shortened by 0 bases, J by 0 bases, and the region joining them spans 6 bases. CDR1 is given as MGHRA and CDR2 as YSYEKL, both from the germline V gene. The input for sequencing was tumor tissue, taken after nivolumab (anti-PD-1) treatment. This clonotype was obtained from a person aged 35-79 years with oral cavity squamous cell carcinoma. The sequence links TRBV4-1 to TRBJ1-3; matching of 5 bases hints at TRBD1 as the D gene. The CDR3 here reads CASSQDGGSGNTIYF. The base sequence is TGCGCCAGCAGCCAAGATGGGGGCTCTGGAAACACCATATATTTT.